This TCR beta chain was recorded in a study of T cell responses to AZD1222 COVID-19 vaccine. Broader study findings: Repertoire sampling was restricted to post-peak T cell response timepoints.

Clones were sequenced by immunoSEQ multiplex PCR, and TCRdb holds only the in-frame ones, with some missing. Altogether tens of thousands of clones are present, about nine tenths being singletons, with the ten largest covering around 3.2%. A note on this clone: Its target is unknown.

Germline CDR1 reads SNHLY; CDR2 reads FYNNEI. CDR3 length equals 11 residues. The V and J ends lost 8 bases and 3 bases respectively, with 8 bases between them. The sequence was collected from an adult who received the AZD1222 COVID-19 vaccine. Sequencing used peripheral blood, obtained 28 days after the second AZD1222 dose. V and J are TRBV2 and TRBJ2-7; no clear D gene. The CDR3, as DNA: TGTGCCAGCGGTAAGGGCTACGAGCAGTACTTC. As protein: CASGKGYEQYF.